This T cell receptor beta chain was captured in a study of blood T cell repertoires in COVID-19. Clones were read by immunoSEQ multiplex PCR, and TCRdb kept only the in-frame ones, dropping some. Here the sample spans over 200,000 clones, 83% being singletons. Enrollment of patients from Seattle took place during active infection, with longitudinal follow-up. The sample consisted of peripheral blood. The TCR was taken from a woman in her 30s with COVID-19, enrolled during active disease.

CDR3 coding DNA: TGTGCCAGCAGTTTACAGGGGGCAGGCGGCGATGAGCAGTTCTTC. It yields the protein CASSLQGAGGDEQFF. V gene TRBV28 combines with J gene TRBJ2-1; 8 bases agree with TRBD1. CDR3 length: 15 residues. The V segment lost 2 bases and the J segment 8 bases; nucleotides outside the gene matches: 8. Germline values: CDR1 MDHEN, CDR2 SYDVKM.